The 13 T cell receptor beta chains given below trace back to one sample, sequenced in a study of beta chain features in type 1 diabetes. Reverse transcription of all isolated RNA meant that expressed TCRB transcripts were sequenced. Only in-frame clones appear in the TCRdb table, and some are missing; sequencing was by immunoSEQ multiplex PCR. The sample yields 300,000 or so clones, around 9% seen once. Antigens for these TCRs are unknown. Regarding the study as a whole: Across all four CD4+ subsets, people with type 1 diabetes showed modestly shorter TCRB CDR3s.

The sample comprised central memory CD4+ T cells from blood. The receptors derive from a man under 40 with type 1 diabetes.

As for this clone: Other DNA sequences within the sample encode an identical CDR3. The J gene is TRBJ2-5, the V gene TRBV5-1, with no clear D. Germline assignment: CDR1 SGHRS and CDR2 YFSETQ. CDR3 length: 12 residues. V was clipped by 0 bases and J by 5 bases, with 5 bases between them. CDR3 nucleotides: TGCGCCAGCAGCTTGGATCGGGAGACCCAGTACTTC. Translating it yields CASSLDRETQYF.

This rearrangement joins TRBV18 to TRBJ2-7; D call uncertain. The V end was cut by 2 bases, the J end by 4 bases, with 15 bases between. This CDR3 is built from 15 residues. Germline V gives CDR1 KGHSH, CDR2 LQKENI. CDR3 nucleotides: TGTGCCAGCTCACCAAGCGACGGCTTGGATTACGAGCAGTACTTC. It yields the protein CASSPSDGLDYEQYF.

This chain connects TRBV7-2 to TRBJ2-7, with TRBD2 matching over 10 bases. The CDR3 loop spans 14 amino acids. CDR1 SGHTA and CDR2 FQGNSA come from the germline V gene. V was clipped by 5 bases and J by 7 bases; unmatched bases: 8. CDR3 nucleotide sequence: TGTGCCAGCAGCCGTAGACTAGCGGGCGTGGAGCAGTACTTC. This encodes CASSRRLAGVEQYF.

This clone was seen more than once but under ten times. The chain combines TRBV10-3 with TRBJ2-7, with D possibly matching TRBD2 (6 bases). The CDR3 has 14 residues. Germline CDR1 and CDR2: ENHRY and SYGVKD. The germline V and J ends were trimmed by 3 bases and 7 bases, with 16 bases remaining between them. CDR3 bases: TGTGCCATCAGTGACGCTAGCGCGGGCGGGGAGCAGTACTTC. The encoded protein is CAISDASAGGEQYF.

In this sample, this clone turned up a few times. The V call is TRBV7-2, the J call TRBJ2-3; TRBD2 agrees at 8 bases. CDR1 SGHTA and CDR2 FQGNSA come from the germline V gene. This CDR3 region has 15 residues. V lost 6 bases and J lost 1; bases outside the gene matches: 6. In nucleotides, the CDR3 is TGTGCCAGCAGAAAAAGCGGGGGTGGCACAGATACGCAGTATTTT. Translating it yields CASRKSGGGTDTQYF.

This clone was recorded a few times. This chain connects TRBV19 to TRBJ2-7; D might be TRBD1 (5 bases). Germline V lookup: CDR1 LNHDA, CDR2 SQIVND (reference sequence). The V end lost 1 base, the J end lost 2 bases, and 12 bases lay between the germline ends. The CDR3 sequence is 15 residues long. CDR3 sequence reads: CASSIGVTGPYEQYF. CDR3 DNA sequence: TGTGCCAGTAGTATAGGTGTCACAGGCCCCTACGAGCAGTACTTC.

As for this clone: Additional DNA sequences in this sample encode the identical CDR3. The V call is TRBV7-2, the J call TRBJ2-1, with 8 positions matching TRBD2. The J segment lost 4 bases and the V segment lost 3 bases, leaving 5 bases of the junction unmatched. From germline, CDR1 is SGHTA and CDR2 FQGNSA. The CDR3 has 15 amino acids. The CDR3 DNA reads TGTGCCAGCAGCTTGCAAGCGGGGGAGTACAATGAGCAGTTCTTC. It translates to CASSLQAGEYNEQFF.

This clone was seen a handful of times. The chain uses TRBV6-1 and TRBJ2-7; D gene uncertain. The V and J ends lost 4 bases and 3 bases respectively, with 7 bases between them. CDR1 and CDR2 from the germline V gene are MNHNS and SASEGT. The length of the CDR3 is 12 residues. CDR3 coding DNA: TGTGCCAGCAGTGGTCTTCGCTACGAGCAGTACTTC. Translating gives CASSGLRYEQYF.

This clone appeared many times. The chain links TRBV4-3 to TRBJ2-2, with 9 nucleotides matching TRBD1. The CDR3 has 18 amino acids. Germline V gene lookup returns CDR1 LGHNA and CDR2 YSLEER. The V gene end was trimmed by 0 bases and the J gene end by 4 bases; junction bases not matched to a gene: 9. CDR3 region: CASSQDPGGQGPTGELFF. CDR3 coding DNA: TGCGCCAGCAGCCAAGATCCCGGGGGACAGGGTCCCACCGGGGAGCTGTTTTTT.

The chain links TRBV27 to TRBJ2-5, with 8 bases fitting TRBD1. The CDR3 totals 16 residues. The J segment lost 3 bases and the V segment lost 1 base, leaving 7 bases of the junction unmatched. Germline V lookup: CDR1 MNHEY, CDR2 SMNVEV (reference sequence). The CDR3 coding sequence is TGTGCCAGCAGTTTATTAGGGACAGGAAAAGAAGAGACCCAGTACTTC. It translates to CASSLLGTGKEETQYF.

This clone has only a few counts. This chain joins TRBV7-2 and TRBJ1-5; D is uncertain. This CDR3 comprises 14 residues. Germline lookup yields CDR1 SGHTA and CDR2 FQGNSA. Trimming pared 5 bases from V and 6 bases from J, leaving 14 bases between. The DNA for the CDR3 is TGTGCCAGCAGCCTTGAGCATTACGGTCAGCCCCAGCATTTT. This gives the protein CASSLEHYGQPQHF.

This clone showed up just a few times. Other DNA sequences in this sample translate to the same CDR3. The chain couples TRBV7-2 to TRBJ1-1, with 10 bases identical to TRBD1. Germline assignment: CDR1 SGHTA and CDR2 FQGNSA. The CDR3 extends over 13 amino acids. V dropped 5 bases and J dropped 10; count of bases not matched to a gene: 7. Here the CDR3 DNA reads TGTGCCAGCAGCCCCGGGACAGGGGATGCAGCTTTCTTT. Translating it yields CASSPGTGDAAFF. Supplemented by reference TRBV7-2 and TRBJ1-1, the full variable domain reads GAGVSQSPSNKVTEKGKDVELRCDPISGHTALYWYRQSLGQGLEFLIYFQGNSAPDKSGLPSDRFSAERTGGSVSTLTIQRTQQEDSAVYLCASSPGTGDAAFFGQGTRLTVV.

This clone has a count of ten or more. The CDR3 bases are TGTGCCAGCAGTTTATCGGGACAGGGAATTTCGACAGATACGCAGTATTTT. Its translation: CASSLSGQGISTDTQYF. This chain joins TRBV28 and TRBJ2-3, with TRBD1 identical over 9 bases. Germline assignment: CDR1 MDHEN and CDR2 SYDVKM. This CDR3 has 17 amino acids. With V trimmed by 1 base and J by 3 bases, 8 bases remained unmatched. Together with reference TRBV28 and TRBJ2-3, the CDR3 gives the full variable domain: DVKVTQSSRYLVKRTGEKVFLECVQDMDHENMFWYRQDPGLGLRLIYFSYDVKMKEKGDIPEGYSVSREKKERFSLILESASTNQTSMYLCASSLSGQGISTDTQYFGPGTRLTVL.